Listed below are T cell receptor beta chains from one sample, sequenced in a study of type 1 regulatory T cells. In TCRdb, the reads were re-called with MiXCR into one record per CDR3 protein. The table lists approximately 100,000 distinct CDR3 sequences, roughly 31% of them singletons. The sequencing sample was made of CD4+ T cells, either the whole sample or a sorted fraction (not recorded which). All receptors come from a human donor in good health. The CDR3 runs from the conserved cysteine through the conserved F or W. Each record gives: CDR3 DNA, CDR3 protein, clone size, V gene, D gene, J gene. D genes are given only for firm matches. Rows may omit the clone size; those that give it use once, few, many or a size class.

cdr3_nt: TGCAGTGCGACCGGGACCTGGTACCAAGAGACCCAGTACTTC; cdr3_aa: CSATGTWYQETQYF; clone_size: NA; v_call: TRBV20-1; d_call: NA; j_call: TRBJ2-5
cdr3_nt: TGCAGCGTTGATGAGGGAAACATTCAGTACTTC; cdr3_aa: CSVDEGNIQYF; clone_size: few; v_call: TRBV29-1; d_call: NA; j_call: TRBJ2-4
cdr3_nt: TGTGCTAGTGGTTTTCTCAGGACAGGGAAATATAGCAATCAGCCCCAGCATTTT; cdr3_aa: CASGFLRTGKYSNQPQHF; clone_size: NA; v_call: TRBV12-5; d_call: TRBD1; j_call: TRBJ1-5
cdr3_nt: TGCAGTGCTAGAGATTCCGGGCCGGAGATTGACAATGAGCAGTTCTTC; cdr3_aa: CSARDSGPEIDNEQFF; clone_size: NA; v_call: TRBV20-1; d_call: NA; j_call: TRBJ2-1
cdr3_nt: TGTGCCAGCAGGCAACTGGACACTTTGGAGACCCAGTACTTC; cdr3_aa: CASRQLDTLETQYF; clone_size: NA; v_call: TRBV5-5; d_call: NA; j_call: TRBJ2-5
cdr3_nt: TGTGCCAGCAGTTTAGGAAGGGGGGCAGATACGCAGTATTTT; cdr3_aa: CASSLGRGADTQYF; clone_size: NA; v_call: TRBV27; d_call: NA; j_call: TRBJ2-3
cdr3_nt: TGTGCCAGCAGCCAAGCCCTTTCTAGCGGGAACACCTACGAGCAGTACTTC; cdr3_aa: CASSQALSSGNTYEQYF; clone_size: NA; v_call: TRBV3-1; d_call: TRBD2; j_call: TRBJ2-7
cdr3_nt: TGCGCCAGCAGCTTGTTAACCGGGTCCTCCTACGAGCAGTACTTC; cdr3_aa: CASSLLTGSSYEQYF; clone_size: NA; v_call: TRBV5-1; d_call: NA; j_call: TRBJ2-7
cdr3_nt: TGTGCCAGCAGCACTAACCGGGCGAGCACTGAAGCTTTCTTT; cdr3_aa: CASSTNRASTEAFF; clone_size: few; v_call: TRBV11-1; d_call: NA; j_call: TRBJ1-1
cdr3_nt: TGCAGCGTTGAAAGGACGGAAGCTTTCTTT; cdr3_aa: CSVERTEAFF; clone_size: few; v_call: TRBV29-1; d_call: NA; j_call: TRBJ1-1
cdr3_nt: TGCGCCAGCAGCACGAGGACAGGGAAAACCTACAATGAGCAGTTCTTC; cdr3_aa: CASSTRTGKTYNEQFF; clone_size: NA; v_call: TRBV5-1; d_call: TRBD1; j_call: TRBJ2-1
cdr3_nt: TGCGCCAGCAGCTTGGTGTCTAGCGTGTCCGGGGAGCTGTTTTTT; cdr3_aa: CASSLVSSVSGELFF; clone_size: once; v_call: TRBV5-1; d_call: NA; j_call: TRBJ2-2
cdr3_nt: TGCAGCGTTCCCCACCCAGCGGGAGGGCTTGTCACCGGGGAGCTGTTTTTT; cdr3_aa: CSVPHPAGGLVTGELFF; clone_size: medium-sized; v_call: TRBV29-1; d_call: TRBD2; j_call: TRBJ2-2
cdr3_nt: TGTGCCAGTAGTCCCCGGACGGATAAAAACATTCAGTACTTC; cdr3_aa: CASSPRTDKNIQYF; clone_size: NA; v_call: TRBV19; d_call: NA; j_call: TRBJ2-4
cdr3_nt: TGCGCCAGCAGCTTGCATGGCAGGGGAGACTACGAGCAGTACTTC; cdr3_aa: CASSLHGRGDYEQYF; clone_size: NA; v_call: TRBV5-1; d_call: NA; j_call: TRBJ2-7
cdr3_nt: TGCGCCAGCAGCTTGACGGGGACTAGCGGGAGATTGGATGAGCAGTTCTTC; cdr3_aa: CASSLTGTSGRLDEQFF; clone_size: NA; v_call: TRBV5-1; d_call: TRBD2; j_call: TRBJ2-1